This TCR beta chain appears in the sequencing data of a study of blood T cell repertoires in COVID-19 (dated by TCRdb to 2018 to 2020). Regarding the study in general: Samples covering the acute and convalescent phases of COVID-19 were provided by collaborators in the United States, Italy and Spain. The prospective study material was composed of cDNA or gDNA derived from T cells, B-cell-depleted T cells, or PBMCs. The dataset comprised deeply sampled blood TCRbeta repertoires from subjects exposed to, actively infected with, or recovered from COVID-19. A freely available public database, intended as a resource for researchers studying the immune response to SARS-CoV-2, is where the repertoires were released. The samples were drawn from the first 160 participants of the ongoing ImmuneRACE study and from 1,254 subjects provided by 6 global collaborators. A de-identified subject ID, COVID-19 status, age in years and sex were almost always included in the sample metadata. HLA class I and class II types, where available, came from metadata supplied by the sample provider rather than from assay-based typing. Beyond this particular receptor, the publication reports: Clinical and demographic metadata were provided uncurated, with the amount varying by source and participant.

To note about this clone: Its antigen is not yet known. No per-base quality is available; no much larger clone lies one base away.

Relative to germline, V is 6 bases shorter and J is 8 bases shorter, with 16 bases between their ends. The CDR3 holds 13 amino acids from the cysteine to the phenylalanine. CDR3 DNA only is kept here, 39 bases in frame from base 1. In Seattle, one collaborating source enrolled patients while the infection was active and tracked those patients longitudinally over the course of disease. The collaborating institutions used their own protocols to collect whole blood in K2EDTA tubes. For TCRbeta analysis, collaborator samples were shipped as frozen whole blood, as isolated PBMCs, or as DNA extracted from either sample type. TCRbeta CDR3 regions were amplified from genomic DNA by means of the immunoSEQ Assay, a bias-controlled multiplex PCR. On the study's bioinformatics: The number of nucleated cells in each sample was estimated by amplification of reference gene primers within the assay. To quantify the absolute abundance of each unique TCRbeta CDR3 rearrangement, sequence reads were collapsed and filtered. For each sample, productive Simpson clonality was calculated as the square root of Simpson's diversity index over productive rearrangements. The immuneACCESS repertoire file appears here via TCRdb, limited to in-frame rearrangements. These files lack a portion of the clones; in checked studies, under half of the deficit traces to unresolved V genes, and the cause of the others is not known. D and trimming come from the DNA, and the V and J calls and clone size come from that table. This sample lists roughly 38,000 clones; about 85% were detected once. In total, the top ten clones hold roughly 1.7% of the sample.

The sample was peripheral blood. The chain is made from TRBV12-3 or TRBV12-4 and TRBJ1-2, with no confidently assigned D gene. This TCR derives from a man between 60 and 75 years old with COVID-19, enrolled during active disease. CDR3 reads: CASSPSGGRGYTF. In nucleotides, the sequence is TGTGCCAGCAGCCCCTCGGGAGGCCGGGGCTACACCTTC.